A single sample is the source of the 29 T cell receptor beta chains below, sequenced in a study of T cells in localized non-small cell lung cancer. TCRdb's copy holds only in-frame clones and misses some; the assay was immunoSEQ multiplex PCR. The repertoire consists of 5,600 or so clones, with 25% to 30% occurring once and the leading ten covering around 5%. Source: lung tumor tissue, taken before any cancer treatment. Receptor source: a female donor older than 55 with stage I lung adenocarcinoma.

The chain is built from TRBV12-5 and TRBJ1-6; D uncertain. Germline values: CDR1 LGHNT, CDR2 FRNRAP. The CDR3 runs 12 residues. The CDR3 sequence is CASKRSDSPLHF. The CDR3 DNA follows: TGTGCCAGCAAGAGAAGCGATTCACCCCTCCACTTT.

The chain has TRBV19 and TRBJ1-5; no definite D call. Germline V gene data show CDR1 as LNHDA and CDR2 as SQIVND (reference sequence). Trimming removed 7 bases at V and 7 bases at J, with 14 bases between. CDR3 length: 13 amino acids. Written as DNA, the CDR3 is TGTGCCAGTACCGATAGGGTAGAACAGCCCCAGCATTTT. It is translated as CASTDRVEQPQHF.

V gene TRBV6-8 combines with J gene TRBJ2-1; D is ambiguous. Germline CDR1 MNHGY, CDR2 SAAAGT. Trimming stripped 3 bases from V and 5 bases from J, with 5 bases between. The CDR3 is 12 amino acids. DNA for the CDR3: TGTGCCAGCAGTTATGACAACAATGAGCAGTTCTTC. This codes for CASSYDNNEQFF.

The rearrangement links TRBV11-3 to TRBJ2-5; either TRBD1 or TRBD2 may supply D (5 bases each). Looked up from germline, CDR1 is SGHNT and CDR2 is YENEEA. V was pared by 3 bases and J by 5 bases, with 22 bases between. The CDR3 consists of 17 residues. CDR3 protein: CASSLVWGDGMGETQYF. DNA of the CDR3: TGTGCCAGCAGCTTGGTCTGGGGCGACGGGATGGGGGAGACCCAGTACTTC. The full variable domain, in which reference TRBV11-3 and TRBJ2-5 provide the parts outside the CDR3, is EAGVVQSPRYKIIEKKQPVAFWCNPISGHNTLYWYLQNLGQGPELLIRYENEEAVDDSQLPKDRFSAERLKGVDSTLKIQPAELGDSAVYLCASSLVWGDGMGETQYFGPGTRLLVL.

CDR3 loop: CASSSGSGSTNEQFF. CDR3 DNA: TGTGCCAGCAGCAGCGGGAGCGGGAGTACCAATGAGCAGTTCTTC. This sequence joins TRBV6-8 and TRBJ2-1, with 8 nucleotides matching TRBD2. Germline lookup yields CDR1 MNHGY and CDR2 SAAAGT. Germline trimming cut 6 bases from V and 6 bases from J; bases unmatched to any gene: 10. This CDR3 is 15 amino acids long.

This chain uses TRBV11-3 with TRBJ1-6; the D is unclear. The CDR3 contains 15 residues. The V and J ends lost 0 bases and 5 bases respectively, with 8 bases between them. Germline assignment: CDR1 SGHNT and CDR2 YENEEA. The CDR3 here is CASSLDSSDNSPLHF. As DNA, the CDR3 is TGTGCCAGCAGCTTAGATTCAAGCGATAATTCACCCCTCCACTTT.

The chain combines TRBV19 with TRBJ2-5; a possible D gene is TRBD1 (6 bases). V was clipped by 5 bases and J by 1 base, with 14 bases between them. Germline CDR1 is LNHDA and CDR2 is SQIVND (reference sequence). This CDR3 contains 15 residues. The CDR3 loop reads CASSVSGHPQETQYF. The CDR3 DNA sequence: TGTGCCAGTAGTGTCTCGGGACACCCCCAAGAGACCCAGTACTTC.

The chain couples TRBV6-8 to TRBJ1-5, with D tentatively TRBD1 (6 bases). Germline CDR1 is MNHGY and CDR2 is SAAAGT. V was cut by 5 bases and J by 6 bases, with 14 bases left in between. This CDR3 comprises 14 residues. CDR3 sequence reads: CASSVLGAGQPQHF. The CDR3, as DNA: TGTGCCAGCAGTGTTCTGGGGGCAGGTCAGCCCCAGCATTTT.

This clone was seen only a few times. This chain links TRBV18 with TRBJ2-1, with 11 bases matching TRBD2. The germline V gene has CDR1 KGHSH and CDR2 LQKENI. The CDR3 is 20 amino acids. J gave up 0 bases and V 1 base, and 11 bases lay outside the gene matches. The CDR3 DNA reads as TGTGCCAGCTCACCACAGGGACTAGCGGACCCTCGGAGCTCCTACAATGAGCAGTTCTTC. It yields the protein CASSPQGLADPRSSYNEQFF.

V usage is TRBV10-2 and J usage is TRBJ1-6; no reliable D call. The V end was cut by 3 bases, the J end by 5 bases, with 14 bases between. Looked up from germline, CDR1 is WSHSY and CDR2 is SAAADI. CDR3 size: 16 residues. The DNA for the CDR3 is TGCGCCAGCAGTGACGATCCGGACGGGGATAATTCACCCCTCCACTTT. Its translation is CASSDDPDGDNSPLHF.

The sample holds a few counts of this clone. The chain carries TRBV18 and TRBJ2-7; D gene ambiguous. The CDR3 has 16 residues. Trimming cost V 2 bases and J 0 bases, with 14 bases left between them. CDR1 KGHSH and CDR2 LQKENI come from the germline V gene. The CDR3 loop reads CASSPTAPESSYEQYF. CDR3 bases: TGTGCCAGCTCACCAACGGCGCCGGAAAGCTCCTACGAGCAGTACTTC.

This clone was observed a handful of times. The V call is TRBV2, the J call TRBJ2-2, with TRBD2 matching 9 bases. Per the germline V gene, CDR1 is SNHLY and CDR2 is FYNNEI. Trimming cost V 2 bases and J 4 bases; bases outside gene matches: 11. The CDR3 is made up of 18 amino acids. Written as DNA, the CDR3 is TGTGCCAGCAGTGAAAGTTCTAGCGGGATTTCGAGCACCGGGGAGCTGTTTTTT. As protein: CASSESSSGISSTGELFF.

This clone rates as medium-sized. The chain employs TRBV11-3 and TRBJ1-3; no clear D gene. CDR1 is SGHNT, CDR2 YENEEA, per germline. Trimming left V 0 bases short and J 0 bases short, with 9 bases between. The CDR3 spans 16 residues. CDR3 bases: TGTGCCAGCAGCTTAGAGGCGCTGAGCTCTGGAAACACCATATATTTT. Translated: CASSLEALSSGNTIYF.

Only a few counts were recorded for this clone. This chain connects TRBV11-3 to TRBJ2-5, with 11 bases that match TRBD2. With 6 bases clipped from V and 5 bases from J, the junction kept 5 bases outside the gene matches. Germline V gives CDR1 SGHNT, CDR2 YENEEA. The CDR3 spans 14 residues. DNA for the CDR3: TGTGCCAGCAGACCTACTAGCGGGAGTGAGACCCAGTACTTC. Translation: CASRPTSGSETQYF.

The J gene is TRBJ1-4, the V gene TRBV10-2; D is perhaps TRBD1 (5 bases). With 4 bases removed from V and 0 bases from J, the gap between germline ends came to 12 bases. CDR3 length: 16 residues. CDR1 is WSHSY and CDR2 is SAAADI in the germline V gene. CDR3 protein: CASSGLDRATNEKLFF. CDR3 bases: TGCGCCAGCAGTGGGCTAGACAGAGCAACTAATGAAAAACTGTTTTTT.

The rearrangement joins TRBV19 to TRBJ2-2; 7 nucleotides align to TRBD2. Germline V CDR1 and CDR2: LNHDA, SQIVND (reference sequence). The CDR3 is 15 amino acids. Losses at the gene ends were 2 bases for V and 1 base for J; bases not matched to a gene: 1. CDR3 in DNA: TGTGCCAGTAGTATACAGCGGGGGAACACCGGGGAGCTGTTTTTT. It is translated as CASSIQRGNTGELFF.

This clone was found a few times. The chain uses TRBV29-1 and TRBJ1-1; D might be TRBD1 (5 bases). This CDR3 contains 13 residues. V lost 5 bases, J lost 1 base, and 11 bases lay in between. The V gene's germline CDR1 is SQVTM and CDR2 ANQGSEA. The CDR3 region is CSVWGRSNTEAFF. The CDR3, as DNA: TGCAGCGTTTGGGGACGTTCGAACACTGAAGCTTTCTTT.

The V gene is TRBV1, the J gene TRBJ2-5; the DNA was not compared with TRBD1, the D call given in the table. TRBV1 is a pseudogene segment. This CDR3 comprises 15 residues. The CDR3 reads CASSQDMQAQETQYF. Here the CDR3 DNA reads TGCGCCAGCAGCCAAGATATGCAGGCTCAAGAGACCCAGTACTTC.

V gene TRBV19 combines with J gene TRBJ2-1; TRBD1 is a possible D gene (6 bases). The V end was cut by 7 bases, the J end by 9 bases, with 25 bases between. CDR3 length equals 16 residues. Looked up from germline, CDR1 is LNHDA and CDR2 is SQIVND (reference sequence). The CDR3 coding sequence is TGTGCCAGTACCCTGGGTCGGGCAGGGGTTCAGGGTGAGCAGTTCTTC. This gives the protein CASTLGRAGVQGEQFF.

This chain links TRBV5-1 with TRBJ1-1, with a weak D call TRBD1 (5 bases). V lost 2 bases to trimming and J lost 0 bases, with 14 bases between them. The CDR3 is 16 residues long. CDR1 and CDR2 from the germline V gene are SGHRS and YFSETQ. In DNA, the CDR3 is TGCGCCAGCAGCTTTGGGTCGGGGGTCATGAACACTGAAGCTTTCTTT. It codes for CASSFGSGVMNTEAFF.

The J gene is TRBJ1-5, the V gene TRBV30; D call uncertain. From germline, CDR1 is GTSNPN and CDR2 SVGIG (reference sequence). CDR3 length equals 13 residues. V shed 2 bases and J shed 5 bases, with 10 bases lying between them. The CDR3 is CAWSKGIDQPQHF. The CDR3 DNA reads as TGTGCCTGGAGTAAAGGTATCGATCAGCCCCAGCATTTT.

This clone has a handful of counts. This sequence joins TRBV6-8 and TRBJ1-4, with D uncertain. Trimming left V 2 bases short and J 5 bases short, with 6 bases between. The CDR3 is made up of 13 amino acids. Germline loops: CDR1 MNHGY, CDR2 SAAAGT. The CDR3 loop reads CASSYRGNEKLFF. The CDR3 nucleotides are TGTGCCAGCAGTTACCGCGGGAATGAAAAACTGTTTTTT.

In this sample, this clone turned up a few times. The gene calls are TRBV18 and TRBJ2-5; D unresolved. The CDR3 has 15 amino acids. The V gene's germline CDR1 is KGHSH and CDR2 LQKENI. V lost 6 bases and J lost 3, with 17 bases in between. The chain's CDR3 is CASSAVQPPEETQYF. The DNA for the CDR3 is TGTGCCAGCTCCGCCGTACAGCCTCCGGAAGAGACCCAGTACTTC.

CDR3 DNA sequence: TGCAGCGCAGGGCAGGCGGTCAATGAGCAGTTCTTC. It translates to CSAGQAVNEQFF. This chain connects TRBV29-1 to TRBJ2-1, with D possibly being TRBD1 (5 bases). Trimming cost V 7 bases and J 6 bases, with 13 bases left between them. This CDR3 is 12 amino acids long. Germline-derived CDR1 and CDR2 are SQVTM and ANQGSEA.

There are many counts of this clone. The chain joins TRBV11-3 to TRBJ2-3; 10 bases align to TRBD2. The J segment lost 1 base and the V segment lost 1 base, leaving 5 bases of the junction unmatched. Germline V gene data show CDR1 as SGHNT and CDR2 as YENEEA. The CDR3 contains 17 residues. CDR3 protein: CASSLGHSGGRTDTQYF. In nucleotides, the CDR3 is TGTGCCAGCAGCTTAGGACATAGCGGGGGGCGCACAGATACGCAGTATTTT.

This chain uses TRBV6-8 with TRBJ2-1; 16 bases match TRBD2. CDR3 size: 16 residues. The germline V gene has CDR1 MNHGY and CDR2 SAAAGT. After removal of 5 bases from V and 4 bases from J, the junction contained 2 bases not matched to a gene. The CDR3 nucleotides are TGTGCCAGCAGTGGGACTAGCGGGGGGGTATACAATGAGCAGTTCTTC. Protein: CASSGTSGGVYNEQFF.

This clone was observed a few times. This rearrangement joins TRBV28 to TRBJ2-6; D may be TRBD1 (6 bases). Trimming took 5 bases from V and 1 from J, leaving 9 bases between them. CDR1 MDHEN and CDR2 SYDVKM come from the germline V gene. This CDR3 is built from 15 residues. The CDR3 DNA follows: TGTGCCAGCAGTCCCAGGGGTTCTGGGGCCAACGTCCTGACTTTC. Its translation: CASSPRGSGANVLTF.

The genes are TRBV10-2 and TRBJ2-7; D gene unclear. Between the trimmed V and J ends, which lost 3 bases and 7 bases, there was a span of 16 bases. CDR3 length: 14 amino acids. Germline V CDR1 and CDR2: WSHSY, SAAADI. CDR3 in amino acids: CASSDPPVTEEQYF. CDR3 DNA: TGCGCCAGCAGTGATCCCCCCGTGACTGAAGAGCAGTACTTC.

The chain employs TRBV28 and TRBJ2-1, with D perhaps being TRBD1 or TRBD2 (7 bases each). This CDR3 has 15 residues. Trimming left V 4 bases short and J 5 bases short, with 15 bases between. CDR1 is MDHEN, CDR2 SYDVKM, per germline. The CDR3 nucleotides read TGTGCCAGCAGTTCGGGGGGACAGCAAGACAATGAGCAGTTCTTC. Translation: CASSSGGQQDNEQFF.